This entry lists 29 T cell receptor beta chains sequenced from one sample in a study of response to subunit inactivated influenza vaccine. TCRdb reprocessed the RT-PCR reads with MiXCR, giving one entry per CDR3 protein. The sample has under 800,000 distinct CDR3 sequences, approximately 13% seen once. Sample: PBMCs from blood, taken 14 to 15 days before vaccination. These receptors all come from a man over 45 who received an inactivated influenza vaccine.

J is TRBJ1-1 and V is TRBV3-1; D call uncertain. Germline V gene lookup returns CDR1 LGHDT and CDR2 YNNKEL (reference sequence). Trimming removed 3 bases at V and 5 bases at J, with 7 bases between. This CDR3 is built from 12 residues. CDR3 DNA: TGTGCCAGCAGCCAGCGGGAGACTGAAGCTTTCTTT. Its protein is CASSQRETEAFF.

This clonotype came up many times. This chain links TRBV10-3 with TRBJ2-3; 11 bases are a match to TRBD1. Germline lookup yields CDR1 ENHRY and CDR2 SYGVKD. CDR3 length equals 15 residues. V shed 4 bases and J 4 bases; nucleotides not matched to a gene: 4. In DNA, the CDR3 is TGTGCCATCAGTGCACCGGGACAGGGGGCAGATACGCAGTATTTT. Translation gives CAISAPGQGADTQYF.

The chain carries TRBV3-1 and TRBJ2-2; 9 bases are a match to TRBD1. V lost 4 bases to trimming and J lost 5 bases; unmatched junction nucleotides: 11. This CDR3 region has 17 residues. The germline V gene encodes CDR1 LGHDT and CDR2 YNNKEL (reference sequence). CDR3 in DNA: TGTGCCAGCAGCCGAGTACAACAGGGGGCAAGGACCGGGGAGCTGTTTTTT. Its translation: CASSRVQQGARTGELFF. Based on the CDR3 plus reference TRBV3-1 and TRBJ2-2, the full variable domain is DTAVSQTPKYLVTQMGNDKSIKCEQNLGHDTMYWYKQDSKKFLKIMFSYNNKELIINETVPNRFSPKSPDKAHLNLHINSLELGDSAVYFCASSRVQQGARTGELFFGEGSRLTVL.

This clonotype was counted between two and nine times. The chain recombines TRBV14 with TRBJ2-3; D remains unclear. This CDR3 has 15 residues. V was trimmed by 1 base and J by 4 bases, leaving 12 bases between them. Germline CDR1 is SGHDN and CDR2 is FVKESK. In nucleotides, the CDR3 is TGTGCCAGCAGCCAAGGTGGCCTTTGGGCAGATACGCAGTATTTT. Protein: CASSQGGLWADTQYF.

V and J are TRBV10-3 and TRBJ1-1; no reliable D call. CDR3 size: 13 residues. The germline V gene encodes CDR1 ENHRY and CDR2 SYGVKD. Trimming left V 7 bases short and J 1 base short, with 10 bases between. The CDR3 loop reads CAINAAPNTEAFF. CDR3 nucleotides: TGTGCCATCAACGCGGCTCCGAACACTGAAGCTTTCTTT.

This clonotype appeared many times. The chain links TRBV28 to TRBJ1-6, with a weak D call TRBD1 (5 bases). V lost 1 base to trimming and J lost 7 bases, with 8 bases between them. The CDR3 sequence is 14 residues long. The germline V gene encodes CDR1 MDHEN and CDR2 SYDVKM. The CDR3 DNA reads TGTGCCAGCAGTTTATTGCAGGGAAATTCACCCCTCCACTTT. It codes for CASSLLQGNSPLHF.

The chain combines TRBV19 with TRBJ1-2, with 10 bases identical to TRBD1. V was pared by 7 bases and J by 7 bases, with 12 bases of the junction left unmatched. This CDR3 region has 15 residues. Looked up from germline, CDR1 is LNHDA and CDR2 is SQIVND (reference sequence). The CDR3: CASTLPGQGITGYTF. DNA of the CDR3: TGTGCCAGTACATTGCCGGGACAGGGGATTACTGGCTACACCTTC. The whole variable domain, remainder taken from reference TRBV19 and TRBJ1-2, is DGGITQSPKYLFRKEGQNVTLSCEQNLNHDAMYWYRQDPGQGLRLIYYSQIVNDFQKGDIAEGYSVSREKKESFPLTVTSAQKNPTAFYLCASTLPGQGITGYTFGSGTRLTVV.

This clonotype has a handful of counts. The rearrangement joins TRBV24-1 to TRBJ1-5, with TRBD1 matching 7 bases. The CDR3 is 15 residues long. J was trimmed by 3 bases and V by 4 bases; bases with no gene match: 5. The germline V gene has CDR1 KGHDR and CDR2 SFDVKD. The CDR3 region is CATSDPGQFNQPQHF. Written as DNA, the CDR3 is TGTGCCACCAGTGACCCGGGACAGTTCAATCAGCCCCAGCATTTT.

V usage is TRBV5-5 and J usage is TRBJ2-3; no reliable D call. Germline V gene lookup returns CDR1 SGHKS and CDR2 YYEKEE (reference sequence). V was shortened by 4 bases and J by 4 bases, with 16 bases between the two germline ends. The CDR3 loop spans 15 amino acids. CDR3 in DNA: TGTGCCAGCAGCCCTGGGCTAGTCAAGCCAGATACGCAGTATTTT. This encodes CASSPGLVKPDTQYF.

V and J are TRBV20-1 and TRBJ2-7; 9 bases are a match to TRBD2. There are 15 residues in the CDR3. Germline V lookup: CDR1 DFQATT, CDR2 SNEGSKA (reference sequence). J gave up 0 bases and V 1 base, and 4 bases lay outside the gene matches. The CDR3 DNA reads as TGCAGTGCTAGAGGACTAGCGGCGAGCTCCTACGAGCAGTACTTC. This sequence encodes CSARGLAASSYEQYF.

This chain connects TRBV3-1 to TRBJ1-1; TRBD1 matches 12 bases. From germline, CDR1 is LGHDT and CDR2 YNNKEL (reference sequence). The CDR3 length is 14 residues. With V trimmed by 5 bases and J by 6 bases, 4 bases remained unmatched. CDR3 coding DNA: TGTGCCAGCAGCTCGGGACAGGGGGCCGCTGAAGCTTTCTTT. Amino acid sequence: CASSSGQGAAEAFF.

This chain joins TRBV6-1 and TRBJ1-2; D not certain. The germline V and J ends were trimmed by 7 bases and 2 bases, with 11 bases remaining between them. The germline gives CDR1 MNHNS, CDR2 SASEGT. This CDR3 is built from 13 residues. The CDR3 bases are TGTGCCAGCATGCGTGCCCTCAACTATGGCTACACCTTC. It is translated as CASMRALNYGYTF.

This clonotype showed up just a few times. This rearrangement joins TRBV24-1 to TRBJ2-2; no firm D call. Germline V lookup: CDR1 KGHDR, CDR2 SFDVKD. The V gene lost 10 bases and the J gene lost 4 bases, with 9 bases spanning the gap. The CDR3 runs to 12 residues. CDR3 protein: CATGASTGELFF. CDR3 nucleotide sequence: TGTGCCACAGGAGCCTCCACCGGGGAGCTGTTTTTT.

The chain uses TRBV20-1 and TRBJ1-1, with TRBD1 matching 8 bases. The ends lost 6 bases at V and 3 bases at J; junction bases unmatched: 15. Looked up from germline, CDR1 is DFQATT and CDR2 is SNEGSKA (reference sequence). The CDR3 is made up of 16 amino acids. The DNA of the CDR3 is TGCAGTGCCAGAAATCCCTTCACAGGGGGTGACACTGAAGCTTTCTTT. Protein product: CSARNPFTGGDTEAFF.

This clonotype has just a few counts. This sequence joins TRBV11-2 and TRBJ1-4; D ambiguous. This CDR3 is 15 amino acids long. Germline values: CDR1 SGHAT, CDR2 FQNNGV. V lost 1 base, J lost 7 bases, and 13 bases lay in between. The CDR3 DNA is TGTGCCAGCAGCTTAGGGTGGTCCGGGAGTGAAAAACTGTTTTTT. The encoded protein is CASSLGWSGSEKLFF.

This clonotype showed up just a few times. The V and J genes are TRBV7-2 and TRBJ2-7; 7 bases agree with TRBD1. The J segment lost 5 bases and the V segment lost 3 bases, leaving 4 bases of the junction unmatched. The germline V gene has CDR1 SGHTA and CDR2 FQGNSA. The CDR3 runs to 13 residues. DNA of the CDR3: TGTGCCAGCAGCTTCAGGGGGACCCACGAGCAGTACTTC. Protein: CASSFRGTHEQYF. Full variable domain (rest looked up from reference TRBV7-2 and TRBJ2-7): GAGVSQSPSNKVTEKGKDVELRCDPISGHTALYWYRQSLGQGLEFLIYFQGNSAPDKSGLPSDRFSAERTGGSVSTLTIQRTQQEDSAVYLCASSFRGTHEQYFGPGTRLTVT.

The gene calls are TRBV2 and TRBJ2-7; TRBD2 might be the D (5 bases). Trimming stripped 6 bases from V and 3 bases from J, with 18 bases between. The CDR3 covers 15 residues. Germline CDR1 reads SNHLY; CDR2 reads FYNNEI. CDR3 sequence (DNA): TGTGCCAGCAGATTGAGATTAGGAGGCGTCTACGAGCAGTACTTC. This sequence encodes CASRLRLGGVYEQYF.

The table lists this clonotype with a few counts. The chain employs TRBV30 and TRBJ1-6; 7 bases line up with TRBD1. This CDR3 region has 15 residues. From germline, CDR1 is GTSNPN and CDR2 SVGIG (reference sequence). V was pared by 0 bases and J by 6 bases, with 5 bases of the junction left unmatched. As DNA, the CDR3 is TGTGCCTGGAGTGTACCGGGACAGCTTAATTCACCCCTCCACTTT. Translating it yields CAWSVPGQLNSPLHF.

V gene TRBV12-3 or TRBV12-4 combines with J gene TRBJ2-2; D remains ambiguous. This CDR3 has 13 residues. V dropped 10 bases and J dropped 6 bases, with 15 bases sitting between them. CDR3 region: CATYWLGSGELFF. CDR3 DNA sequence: TGTGCCACCTACTGGCTCGGATCCGGGGAGCTGTTTTTT.

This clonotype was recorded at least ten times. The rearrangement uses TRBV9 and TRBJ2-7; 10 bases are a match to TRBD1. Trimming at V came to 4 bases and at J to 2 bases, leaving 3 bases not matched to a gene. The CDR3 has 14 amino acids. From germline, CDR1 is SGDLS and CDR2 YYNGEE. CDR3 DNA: TGTGCCAGCAGCACAGGACAGGGGGCCTACGAGCAGTACTTC. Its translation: CASSTGQGAYEQYF. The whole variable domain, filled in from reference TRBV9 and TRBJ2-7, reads DSGVTQTPKHLITATGQRVTLRCSPRSGDLSVYWYQQSLDQGLQFLIQYYNGEERAKGNILERFSAQQFPDLHSELNLSSLELGDSALYFCASSTGQGAYEQYFGPGTRLTVT.

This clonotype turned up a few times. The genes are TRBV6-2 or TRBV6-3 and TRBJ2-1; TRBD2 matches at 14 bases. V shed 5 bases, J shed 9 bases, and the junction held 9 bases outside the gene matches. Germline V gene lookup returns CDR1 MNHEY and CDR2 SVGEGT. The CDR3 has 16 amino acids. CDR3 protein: CASSNRLAGGPSEQFF. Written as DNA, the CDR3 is TGTGCCAGCAGTAACCGACTAGCGGGAGGGCCTAGTGAGCAGTTCTTC.

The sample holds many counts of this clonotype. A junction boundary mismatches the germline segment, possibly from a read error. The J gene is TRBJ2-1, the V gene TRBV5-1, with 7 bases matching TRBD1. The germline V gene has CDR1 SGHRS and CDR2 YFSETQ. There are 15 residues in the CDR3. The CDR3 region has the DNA TGTGCCAGCAGCGGTTCAGGGGGCTCCTACAATGAGCAGTTCTTC. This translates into CASSGSGGSYNEQFF.

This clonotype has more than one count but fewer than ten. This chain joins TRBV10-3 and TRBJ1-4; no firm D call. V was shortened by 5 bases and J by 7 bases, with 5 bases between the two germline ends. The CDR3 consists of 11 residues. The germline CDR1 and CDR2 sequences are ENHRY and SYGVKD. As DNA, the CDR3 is TGTGCCATCAGTTCGGGTGAAAAACTGTTTTTT. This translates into CAISSGEKLFF.

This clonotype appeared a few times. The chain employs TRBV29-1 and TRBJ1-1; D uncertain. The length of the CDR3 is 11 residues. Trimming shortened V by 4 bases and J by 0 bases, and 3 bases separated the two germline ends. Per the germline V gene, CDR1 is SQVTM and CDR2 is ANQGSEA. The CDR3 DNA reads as TGCAGCGTTGGCTTGAACACTGAAGCTTTCTTT. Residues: CSVGLNTEAFF.

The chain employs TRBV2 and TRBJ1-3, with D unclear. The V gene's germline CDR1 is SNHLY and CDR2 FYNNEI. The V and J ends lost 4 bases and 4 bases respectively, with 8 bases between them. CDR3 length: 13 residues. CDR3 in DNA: TGTGCCAGCAGTGGCGCAACGGGAAACACCATATATTTT. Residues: CASSGATGNTIYF.

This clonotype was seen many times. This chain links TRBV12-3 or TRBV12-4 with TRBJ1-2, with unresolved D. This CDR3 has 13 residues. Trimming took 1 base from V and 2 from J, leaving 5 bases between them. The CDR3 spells CASSLGENYGYTF. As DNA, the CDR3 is TGTGCCAGCAGTTTAGGGGAAAACTATGGCTACACCTTC.

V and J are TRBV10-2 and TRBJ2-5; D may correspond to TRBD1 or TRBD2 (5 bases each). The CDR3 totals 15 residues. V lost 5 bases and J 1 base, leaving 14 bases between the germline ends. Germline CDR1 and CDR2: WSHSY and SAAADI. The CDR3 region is CASSNGAGGQETQYF. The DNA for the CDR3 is TGCGCCAGCAGTAACGGGGCAGGAGGCCAAGAGACCCAGTACTTC.

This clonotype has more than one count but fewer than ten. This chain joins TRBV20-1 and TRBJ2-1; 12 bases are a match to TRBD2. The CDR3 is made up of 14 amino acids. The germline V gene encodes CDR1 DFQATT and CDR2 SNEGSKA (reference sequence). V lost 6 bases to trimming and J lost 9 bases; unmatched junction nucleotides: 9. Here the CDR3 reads CSARVLAGGGEQFF. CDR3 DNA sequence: TGCAGTGCAAGGGTACTAGCGGGGGGAGGTGAGCAGTTCTTC.

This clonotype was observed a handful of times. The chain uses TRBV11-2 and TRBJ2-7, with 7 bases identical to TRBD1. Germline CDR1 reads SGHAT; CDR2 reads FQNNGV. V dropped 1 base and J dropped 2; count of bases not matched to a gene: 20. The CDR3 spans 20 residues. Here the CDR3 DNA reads TGTGCCAGCAGCTTAGTTTACCCCCCGGACAGGCCAGTGAGGACCTACGAGCAGTACTTC. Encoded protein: CASSLVYPPDRPVRTYEQYF.